This is a list of T cell receptor beta chains from one sample in a study of Ad26.COV2.S vaccination and SARS-CoV-2 variants. Profiled with immunoSEQ multiplex PCR; TCRdb holds only in-frame clones, not every one. This sample carries under 550,000 clones, 75% to 95% of them seen once, and the ten largest clones take less than 15%. Here the sequenced sample was peripheral blood, taken in a trial of Ad26.COV2.S vaccine versus placebo. These receptor sequences come from a person between 18 and 65 years old who received the Ad26.COV2.S COVID-19 vaccine or a placebo. CDR3s include the opening cysteine and the closing phenylalanine or tryptophan. Fields, in order: J gene, clone size, D gene, V gene, CDR3 DNA, CDR3 protein. A D gene is named only where the DNA matches it firmly. The size entry is marked missing in some rows and otherwise reads once, few, many or a size class.

J: TRBJ2-2; size: -; D: -; V: TRBV4-3; DNA: TGCGCCAGCAGCCCCCTGTCGAACACCGGGGAGCTGTTTTTT; CDR3: CASSPLSNTGELFF
J: TRBJ2-1; size: -; D: TRBD1; V: TRBV4-3; DNA: TGCGCCAGCAGCCAAGATGCGGACAGGGGAGATGAGCAGTTCTTC; CDR3: CASSQDADRGDEQFF
J: TRBJ1-4; size: -; D: -; V: TRBV9; DNA: TGTGCCAGCAGCACCAGAGGAGGGATCGGAAAACTGTTTTTT; CDR3: CASSTRGGIGKLFF
J: TRBJ1-4; size: -; D: TRBD1; V: TRBV3-1/TRBV3-2; DNA: TGTGCCAGCAGCCACCGGACAGGGTTGGAAAAACTGTTTTTT; CDR3: CASSHRTGLEKLFF
J: TRBJ2-5; size: -; D: -; V: TRBV4-3; DNA: TGCGCCAGCAGCCAAGGCGGGGTCCAACGGGGGGAGACCCAGTACTTC; CDR3: CASSQGGVQRGETQYF
J: TRBJ2-5; size: -; D: -; V: TRBV10-3; DNA: TGTGCCATCAGTGAATTAGGCGGGATCGGGACCCAGTACTTC; CDR3: CAISELGGIGTQYF
J: TRBJ2-7; size: -; D: TRBD1; V: TRBV4-1; DNA: TGCGCCAGCAGCCACGGACAGGGTTTCGACGAGCAGTACTTC; CDR3: CASSHGQGFDEQYF
J: TRBJ2-1; size: -; D: -; V: TRBV11-2; DNA: TGTGCCAGCAGCGTTAGGTCCGGGTGGGATGAGCAGTTCTTC; CDR3: CASSVRSGWDEQFF
J: TRBJ2-1; size: -; D: TRBD2; V: TRBV11-3; DNA: TGTGCCAGCAGCTTTAGCGGGACTAGCAGCTACAATGAGCAGTTCTTC; CDR3: CASSFSGTSSYNEQFF
J: TRBJ2-7; size: once; D: TRBD1; V: TRBV6-5; DNA: TGTGCCAGCAGTTACCCTACAGGGGGCGATTACGAGCAGTACTTC; CDR3: CASSYPTGGDYEQYF
J: TRBJ2-7; size: -; D: TRBD2; V: TRBV4-3; DNA: TGCGCCAGCAGCCAGGGACTCCTAGCGGCGTCCGAGCAGTACTTC; CDR3: CASSQGLLAASEQYF
J: TRBJ2-3; size: -; D: TRBD2; V: TRBV7-9; DNA: TGTGCCAGCAGCTTCGGAGCGGGGGCCACAGATACGCAGTATTTT; CDR3: CASSFGAGATDTQYF
J: TRBJ1-2; size: -; D: TRBD1; V: TRBV6-5; DNA: TGTGCCAGCAGTTACTCTACCGGGACAGGTGGCTACACCTTC; CDR3: CASSYSTGTGGYTF
J: TRBJ2-7; size: few; D: TRBD1; V: TRBV4-1; DNA: TGCGCCAGCAGCCAAGTCCTGGGGACAGGGCGCGACGAGCAGTACTTC; CDR3: CASSQVLGTGRDEQYF
J: TRBJ1-3; size: -; D: -; V: TRBV9; DNA: TGTGCCAGCAGCAACTCCCGGGGCTCTGGAAACACCATATATTTT; CDR3: CASSNSRGSGNTIYF
J: TRBJ1-1; size: -; D: -; V: TRBV6-5; DNA: TGTGCCAGCAGTTACTCGGTGGAAAACACTGAAGCTTTCTTT; CDR3: CASSYSVENTEAFF
J: TRBJ2-1; size: -; D: TRBD2; V: TRBV5-1; DNA: TGCGCCAGCAGCACTAGCGGGAATGAGCAGTTCTTC; CDR3: CASSTSGNEQFF
J: TRBJ2-1; size: -; D: TRBD2; V: TRBV5-6; DNA: TGTGCCAGCAGCTGGCCTAGATTAGCGGGAATCAGGGATGAGCAGTTCTTC; CDR3: CASSWPRLAGIRDEQFF
J: TRBJ2-5; size: -; D: -; V: TRBV7-3; DNA: TGTGCCAGCAGCTCCCTGGTTGGGGAGACCCAGTACTTC; CDR3: CASSSLVGETQYF
J: TRBJ1-5; size: -; D: TRBD1; V: TRBV18; DNA: TGTGCCAGCTCACCGAGTGGGACAGAATATCAGCCCCAGCATTTT; CDR3: CASSPSGTEYQPQHF
J: TRBJ1-5; size: -; D: -; V: TRBV5-4; DNA: TGTGCCAGCAGCTTGTATCGGGAACAGCCCCAGCATTTT; CDR3: CASSLYREQPQHF
J: TRBJ1-2; size: -; D: -; V: TRBV5-1; DNA: TGCGCCAGCAGCTTGGGGTATGGCTACACCTTC; CDR3: CASSLGYGYTF
J: TRBJ2-3; size: -; D: -; V: TRBV28; DNA: TGTGCCAGCAGTACCCCGTGGAGGGGGGTTAGTACGCAGTATTTT; CDR3: CASSTPWRGVSTQYF